This T cell receptor (beta chain) was sequenced in a study of identical twins. Study-level points and caveats: In cord blood, abundant beta clonotypes had fewer insertions; memory showed no trend.

This CDR3 has 12 amino acids. V lost 8 bases to trimming and J lost 2 bases, with 10 bases between them. TCRdb used MiXCR to reprocess the 5' RACE reads, holding one entry per CDR3 protein. The data contain about 890,000 distinct CDR3 sequences, about 12% of them singletons. This clonotype has more than one count but fewer than ten. Antigen unknown. Another study also made use of these data, one on yellow fever vaccine responses in identical twins.

The sequence derives from a woman aged 18-30 years in good health. Sample: PBMCs. This chain joins TRBV12-3 or TRBV12-4 and TRBJ2-7; D gene uncertain. The CDR3 loop reads CASAMGTYEQYF. CDR3 DNA sequence: TGTGCCAGCGCCATGGGGACCTACGAGCAGTACTTC.